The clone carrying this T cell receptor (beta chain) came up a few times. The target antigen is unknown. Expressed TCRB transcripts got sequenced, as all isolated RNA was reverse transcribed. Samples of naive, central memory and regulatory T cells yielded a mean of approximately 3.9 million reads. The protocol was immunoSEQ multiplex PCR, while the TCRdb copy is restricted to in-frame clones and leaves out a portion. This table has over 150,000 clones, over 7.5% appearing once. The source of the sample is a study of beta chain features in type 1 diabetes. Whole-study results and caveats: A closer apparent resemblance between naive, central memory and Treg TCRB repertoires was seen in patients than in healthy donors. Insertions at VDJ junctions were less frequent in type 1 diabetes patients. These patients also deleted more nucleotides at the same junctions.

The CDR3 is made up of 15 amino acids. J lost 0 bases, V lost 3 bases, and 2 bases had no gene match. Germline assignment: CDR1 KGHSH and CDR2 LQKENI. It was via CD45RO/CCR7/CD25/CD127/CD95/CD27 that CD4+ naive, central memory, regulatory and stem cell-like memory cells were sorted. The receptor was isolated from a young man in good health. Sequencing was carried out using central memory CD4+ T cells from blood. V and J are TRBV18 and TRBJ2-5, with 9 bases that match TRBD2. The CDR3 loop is CASSPGLANQETQYF. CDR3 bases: TGTGCCAGCTCACCCGGACTAGCGAACCAAGAGACCCAGTACTTC.